The sequence of this TCR beta chain was determined in a study of molecular identifiers for immune sequencing clone quantification. Whole-study results and caveats: Jurkat TCR RNA from one cell was spiked into approximately 1 million naive cells, and it was reportedly detectable there. Effector cells had over 98% of their molecules in clones above 20 RNA copies, while naive cells had under 1%.

Sorted naive CD8 T cells, about 17,000 to 1,000,000, were sequenced from 10%, 30% or 50% RNA. TCRdb re-called the PCR reads through MiXCR, storing one row per CDR3 protein. The sample holds about 630,000 distinct CDR3 sequences, about 25% seen once. For this clonotype: The antigen is not known.

CDR1 is SGHAT, CDR2 FQNNGV, per germline. V shed 5 bases and J shed 4 bases, with 14 bases lying between them. CDR3 length equals 14 residues. The clonotype comes from a human donor in good health. Some libraries in this study had Jurkat cell RNA spiked in. V and J are TRBV11-2 and TRBJ1-2; unclear D gene. The sample taken for sequencing was naive CD8+ T cells from blood, with Jurkat cell RNA spiked in. Subset denoted: FACS-sorted CD8+CD4-CCR7+CD45RA+ naive T cells. The CDR3: CASSVAGELYGYTF. The DNA for the CDR3 is TGTGCCAGCAGCGTAGCCGGGGAACTCTATGGCTACACCTTC. Based on the CDR3 plus reference TRBV11-2 and TRBJ1-2, the full variable domain is EAGVAQSPRYKIIEKRQSVAFWCNPISGHATLYWYQQILGQGPKLLIQFQNNGVVDDSQLPKDRFSAERLKGVDSTLKIQPAKLEDSAVYLCASSVAGELYGYTFGSGTRLTVV.